This is a list of T cell receptor beta chains from one sample in a study of Tregs in tolerant kidney transplant recipients. Only in-frame clones appear in the TCRdb table, and some are missing; sequencing was by immunoSEQ multiplex PCR. The table lists approximately 15,000 clones, around three quarters of them singletons, with around 1.5% in the top ten. Here the sequenced sample was Tregs from blood, taken before the transplant. The receptor set was obtained from a human donor who received a combined kidney and bone marrow transplant. Each CDR3 is given with its conserved first and last residue. Each record gives: V gene, clone size, J gene, D gene, CDR3 protein, CDR3 DNA. The D gene is left open where the match is weak. Clone size, where shown, is once, few, many, or a class for clones that have expanded.

TRBV7-8	-	TRBJ2-7	-	CASSRRQVEDEQYF	TGTGCCAGCAGCCGTAGACAGGTAGAAGACGAGCAGTACTTC
TRBV10-1	-	TRBJ1-2	-	CASSPGWAVYGYTF	TGCGCCAGCAGCCCCGGATGGGCCGTCTATGGCTACACCTTC
TRBV7-2	once	TRBJ1-1	-	CASSSMGLGGTEAFF	TGTGCCAGCAGCTCCATGGGTCTGGGAGGCACTGAAGCTTTCTTT
TRBV11-2	medium-sized	TRBJ1-2	TRBD1	CASSLDPLTGNYGYTF	TGTGCCAGCAGCTTAGATCCTCTGACAGGGAACTATGGCTACACCTTC
TRBV18	-	TRBJ2-4	-	CASSPAVAKNIQYF	TGTGCCAGCTCACCGGCAGTAGCCAAAAACATTCAGTACTTC
TRBV10-1	-	TRBJ2-4	TRBD1	CASRSTGIAKNIQYF	TGCGCCAGCAGATCGACAGGGATAGCCAAAAACATTCAGTACTTC
TRBV6-5	-	TRBJ1-1	-	CASRDPGGGRPEAFF	TGTGCCAGCAGGGACCCGGGGGGAGGGCGTCCTGAAGCTTTCTTT
TRBV5-1	-	TRBJ1-1	-	CASSLGGTQGEAFF	TGCGCCAGCAGCTTGGGGGGCACGCAGGGTGAAGCTTTCTTT
TRBV19	-	TRBJ2-7	TRBD2	CASSTRLAGAQKYF	TGTGCCAGTAGTACGAGACTAGCCGGGGCTCAGAAGTACTTC
TRBV18	-	TRBJ2-2	-	CASSPPQGPGELFF	TGTGCCAGCTCACCACCGCAGGGTCCCGGGGAGCTGTTTTTT
TRBV28	-	TRBJ1-1	TRBD1	CASNVRQGLAEAFF	TGTGCCAGCAACGTCAGACAGGGGCTGGCTGAAGCTTTCTTT
TRBV15	-	TRBJ2-6	TRBD2	CATSRAGGLSTGANVLTF	TGTGCCACCAGCAGAGCGGGGGGGTTAAGCACTGGGGCCAACGTCCTGACTTTC
TRBV19	-	TRBJ1-4	-	CASRPREGTNEKLFF	TGTGCCAGTAGACCCCGGGAGGGAACTAATGAAAAACTGTTTTTT
TRBV5-1	-	TRBJ2-1	TRBD2	CASSSFGLAGGPVPYNEQFF	TGCGCCAGCAGCTCCTTCGGACTAGCGGGGGGCCCAGTTCCGTACAATGAGCAGTTCTTC
TRBV7-6	once	TRBJ2-2	-	CASSLVPGASTGELFF	TGTGCCAGCAGCTTAGTCCCAGGGGCGAGCACCGGGGAGCTGTTTTTT
TRBV6-6	once	TRBJ2-3	-	CASSSGGADTQYF	TGTGCCAGCAGTTCCGGGGGAGCAGATACGCAGTATTTT
TRBV5-1	once	TRBJ1-6	-	CASSLAEGVGSPLHF	TGCGCCAGCAGCTTGGCCGAGGGGGTAGGTTCACCCCTCCACTTT